This is a list of T cell receptor beta chains from one sample in a study of T cells in Graves' hyperthyroidism and ophthalmopathy. Each CDR3 protein gets one entry after TCRdb re-called the multiplex PCR reads with MiXCR. This sample carries more than 300,000 distinct CDR3 sequences, approximately 17% of them seen once, and the ten largest clones take 40% to 45%. Sequenced material: blood. All receptors come from a man younger than 30 with Graves' ophthalmopathy. The CDR3 runs from the conserved cysteine through the conserved F or W. D genes are given only for firm matches. The size of a clone is reported for some rows only, either as once, few or many, or as a class for expanded clones.

>-|TRBV24-1|-|TRBJ2-1|14
TGTGCCACCAGTGTGAGGGGGGCATACAATGAGCAGTTCTTC
CATSVRGAYNEQFF
>TRBD1|TRBV5-6|many|TRBJ2-7|15
TGTGCCAGCAGCTTGCCGGGACAGGGAGAATACGAGCAGTACTTC
CASSLPGQGEYEQYF
>-|TRBV6-9|many|TRBJ2-3|16
TGTGCCAGCAATGTCCCACGGGGTCCCCGCACAGATACGCAGTATTTT
CASNVPRGPRTDTQYF
>-|TRBV5-1|many|TRBJ1-5|15
TGCGCCAGCAGCAGGGACGGGGGATGGGATCAGCCCCAGCATTTT
CASSRDGGWDQPQHF
>-|TRBV6-2/TRBV6-3|-|TRBJ2-6|15
TGTGCCAGCAGTTACCGGCACTCTGGGGCCAACGTCCTGACTTTC
CASSYRHSGANVLTF
>TRBD2|TRBV20-1|many|TRBJ2-3|16
TGCAGTGTCCACACCGGGGCTAGCGGGGGGGCAGATACGCAGTATTTT
CSVHTGASGGADTQYF
>-|TRBV7-9|many|TRBJ2-7|11
TGTGCCAGCAGCCACGACTACGAGCAGTACTTC
CASSHDYEQYF
>-|TRBV6-1|many|TRBJ2-7|14
TGTGCCAGCCATCAGTCTGGCACTGGTTACGAGCAGTACTTC
CASHQSGTGYEQYF
>-|TRBV4-1|-|TRBJ2-3|16
TGCGCCAGCAGCCAAGATTCCGTGGGCTACACAGATACGCAGTGTTTT
CASSQDSVGYTDTQCF
>-|TRBV12-3/TRBV12-4|-|TRBJ2-7|13
TGTGCCAGCAGTTTAATCGCATCCTACGAGCAGTACTTC
CASSLIASYEQYF
>-|TRBV4-2|few|TRBJ1-2|15
TGTGCCAGCAGCCAGCAGGGGAAGGGGAACTATGGCTACACCTTC
CASSQQGKGNYGYTF
>-|TRBV20-1|many|TRBJ1-4|14
TGCAGTGCTTCAAGGAGGGGAGCTAATGAAAAACTGTTTTTT
CSASRRGANEKLFF
>-|TRBV20-1|many|TRBJ1-2|12
TGCAGTGCTACAGGGGTTACGAATGGCTACACCTTC
CSATGVTNGYTF
>TRBD1|TRBV12-3/TRBV12-4|many|TRBJ1-1|14
TGTGCCAGCAGGTCCGGGACAGGGGGCACTGAAGCTTTCTTT
CASRSGTGGTEAFF
>-|TRBV3-1|many|TRBJ2-5|15
TGTGCCAGCAGCCAAGGGAACCAGGACCAAGAGACCCAGTACTTC
CASSQGNQDQETQYF
>TRBD1|TRBV5-1|many|TRBJ1-1|16
TGCGCCAGCAGCTTGGGATTTGTCGACAGGGACACTGAAGCTTTCTTT
CASSLGFVDRDTEAFF
>-|TRBV18|many|TRBJ2-1|13
TGTGCCAGCTCACCTGACTCGGGCAATGAGCAGTTCTTC
CASSPDSGNEQFF
>-|TRBV4-1|-|TRBJ1-3|14
TGCGCCAGCAGCGCCCCGATGTCGGGGAACACCATATATTTT
CASSAPMSGNTIYF
>-|TRBV9|-|TRBJ1-5|15
TGTGCCAGCAGCGAGAGGTACGATAGCAATCAGCCCCAGCATTTT
CASSERYDSNQPQHF
>-|TRBV16|-|TRBJ1-2|13
TGTGCCAGCAGCCAAATGAACTCGGGTGGCTACACCTTC
CASSQMNSGGYTF
>-|TRBV3-1|many|TRBJ2-3|15
TGTGCCAGCAGCCCTGGTGGGCTAGCGTGGGATACGCAGTATTTT
CASSPGGLAWDTQYF
>-|TRBV20-1|few|TRBJ2-1|10
TGCAGGATCGACGGGAATGAGCAGTTCTTC
CRIDGNEQFF
>-|TRBV12-3/TRBV12-4|many|TRBJ2-2|15
TGTGCCAGCAGTTTATTCGGGGGGAACACCGGGGAGCTGTTTTTT
CASSLFGGNTGELFF
>TRBD1|TRBV13|many|TRBJ1-2|17
TGTGCCAGCAGCTTATGGGGACAGGGTCCCGAGGTTGGGGGCTACACCTTC
CASSLWGQGPEVGGYTF
>TRBD1|TRBV19|-|TRBJ2-1|13
TGTGCCAGTAATACGGGACAGGGCTATGAGCAGTTCTTC
CASNTGQGYEQFF
>-|TRBV20-1|few|TRBJ2-1|13
TGCAGTGCTCTGGACTTTGGCGTCGATGAGCAGTTCTTC
CSALDFGVDEQFF
>TRBD2|TRBV20-1|few|TRBJ2-2|12
TGCAGTGTCCCTAGCGGGACCGGGGAGCTGTTTTTT
CSVPSGTGELFF
>-|TRBV18|many|TRBJ1-1|13
TGTGCCAGCTCTTCCGCCCCTAAGGGTGAAGCTTTCTTT
CASSSAPKGEAFF
>-|TRBV6-1|many|TRBJ2-5|13
TGTGCCAGCAACCATGCCAGCATTGAGACCCAGTACTTC
CASNHASIETQYF
>-|TRBV7-6|many|TRBJ1-5|15
TGTGCCAGCAGCTTAGAACAGGCACCCAATCAGCCCCAGCATTTT
CASSLEQAPNQPQHF
>-|TRBV29-1|many|TRBJ2-7|13
TGCAGCGTGGATGGACGGGGGCGGGACGAGCAGTACTTC
CSVDGRGRDEQYF
>TRBD1|TRBV18|many|TRBJ1-1|15
TGTGCCAGCTCACGACAGGGGTTTCAGGACACTGAAGCTTTCTTT
CASSRQGFQDTEAFF
>-|TRBV6-1|-|TRBJ2-1|15
TGTGCCAGCAGTCAAGACTGGAGCTCCTACAATGAGCAGTTCTTC
CASSQDWSSYNEQFF
>-|TRBV18|-|TRBJ1-1|15
TGTGCCAGCCGAAGTGGCGGACGGTTGAACACTGAAGCTTTCTTT
CASRSGGRLNTEAFF
>-|TRBV5-1|-|TRBJ2-5|13
TGCGCCAGCGGGGGGTGGAGGAAAGAGACCCAGTACTTC
CASGGWRKETQYF
>TRBD2|TRBV7-9|-|TRBJ2-1|14
TGCGCCAGCAGCCTCGGCGGGGGGCGGGAAGAGCAGTTCTTC
CASSLGGGREEQFF
>-|TRBV27|many|TRBJ1-2|14
TGTGCCAGCAGTTTGCGGGGCGGATACTATGGCTACACCTTC
CASSLRGGYYGYTF
>-|TRBV20-1|-|TRBJ1-2|15
TGCAGTGCTAGCCAGGACCTTTCCCCCCCCAATGGCTACACCTTC
CSASQDLSPPNGYTF
>TRBD2|TRBV10-1|few|TRBJ2-1|15
TGCGCCAGCCAAGGAGCGGGGGCCTCCTACAATGAGCAGTTCTTC
CASQGAGASYNEQFF
>-|TRBV11-2|many|TRBJ2-5|14
TGTGCCAGCAGCTTAGGACAAAGCAAAGAGACCCAGTACTTC
CASSLGQSKETQYF
>-|TRBV12-3/TRBV12-4|few|TRBJ2-1|15
TGTGCCAGCAGTTTCGGAGGCGGCTCAGGGCCTGAGCAGTTCTTC
CASSFGGGSGPEQFF
>-|TRBV7-6|many|TRBJ2-5|17
TGTGCCAGCAGCTTAGCAATCCGTGGGCAGAGGGGAGAGACCCAGTACTTC
CASSLAIRGQRGETQYF
>-|TRBV27|many|TRBJ2-2|14
TGTGCCAGCAACCGGACACCTAACACCGGGGAGCTGTTTTTT
CASNRTPNTGELFF
>TRBD1|TRBV6-5|-|TRBJ1-1|17
TGTGCCAGCAGTTCCTCCCCGGGACAGGTTTTTAACACTGAAGCTTTCTTT
CASSSSPGQVFNTEAFF
>-|TRBV7-9|many|TRBJ1-1|10
TGTGCCGCCATAGGGGCTGAAGCTTTCTTT
CAAIGAEAFF
>-|TRBV12-3/TRBV12-4|-|TRBJ1-1|14
TGTGCCAGCAGCTGGAACAGGATGAACACTGAAGCTTTCTTT
CASSWNRMNTEAFF
>TRBD1|TRBV3-1|many|TRBJ2-7|15
TGTGCCAGCAGCCAATCCGGGACAGGGGTCTACGAGCAGTACTTC
CASSQSGTGVYEQYF
>TRBD2|TRBV24-1|few|TRBJ2-3|14
TGTGCCACCATGCGGGGGGGGGGCACAGATACGCAGTATTTT
CATMRGGGTDTQYF
>TRBD1|TRBV5-8|many|TRBJ2-7|15
TGTGCCAGCAGCCGCATGGGACAGAGCTCCTACGAGCAGTACTTC
CASSRMGQSSYEQYF
>TRBD1|TRBV6-2/TRBV6-3|many|TRBJ2-7|12
TGTGCCAGCACCCGGGACAGCTACGAGCAGTACTTC
CASTRDSYEQYF
>-|TRBV24-1|few|TRBJ1-2|14
TGTGCCACCAGTGATTTAGGGTCCAGCTATGGCTACACCTTC
CATSDLGSSYGYTF
>TRBD1|TRBV12-3/TRBV12-4|-|TRBJ2-7|15
TGTGCCAGCAGTTTATCGGACAGGCCAGCCTACGAGCAGTACTTC
CASSLSDRPAYEQYF
>TRBD2|TRBV27|-|TRBJ2-3|16
TGTGCCAGCAGTTCACTGGGACTAGAGTTTGGAGATACGCAGTATTTT
CASSSLGLEFGDTQYF
>TRBD1|TRBV2|many|TRBJ1-1|17
TGTGCCAGCAGAAGGGTGGGGACAGGAGATTTGAACACTGAAGCTTTCTTT
CASRRVGTGDLNTEAFF
>-|TRBV3-1|many|TRBJ1-1|15
TGTGCCAGCAGCCAAGTACGGGGCCGGAACACTGAAGCTTTCTTT
CASSQVRGRNTEAFF